This T cell receptor beta chain was profiled in a study of regulatory T cells in long-lasting Graves disease. For the study at large: Those Graves' patients who were newly diagnosed had been on antithyroid drugs under 3 months. General study points: Those with persistent Graves' had less TCR diversity than newly diagnosed patients.

This clonotype was recorded a few times. Its antigen is unidentified. Specified time point: newly diagnosed GD, antithyroid drugs for less than 3 months. PBMC-extracted RNA yielded the TCR library. In building TCR beta libraries, iRepertoire HTBI primers were used together with Arm-PCR of CDR3 regions. TCRdb reprocessed the multiplex PCR reads with MiXCR, giving one entry per CDR3 protein. The profile shows around 480,000 distinct CDR3 sequences, about 15% of them singletons. The germline V and J ends were trimmed by 4 bases and 5 bases, with 13 bases remaining between them. CDR3 length: 14 residues. The germline CDR1 and CDR2 sequences are SGDLS and YYNGEE. These sequences were also reported in another study, on T cells in Graves' hyperthyroidism and ophthalmopathy. That publication notes: Progression to ophthalmopathy was predicted a median of roughly seven months early.

The source was peripheral blood mononuclear cells (PBMCs), collected at new diagnosis, from a patient treated with antithyroid drugs. The sequence derives from a woman aged 40-65 years with Graves disease. This chain joins TRBV9 and TRBJ2-1; D is unresolved. CDR3 in amino acids: CASSPPPNDNEQFF. The CDR3, as DNA: TGTGCCAGCAGCCCCCCCCCAAATGACAATGAGCAGTTCTTC.